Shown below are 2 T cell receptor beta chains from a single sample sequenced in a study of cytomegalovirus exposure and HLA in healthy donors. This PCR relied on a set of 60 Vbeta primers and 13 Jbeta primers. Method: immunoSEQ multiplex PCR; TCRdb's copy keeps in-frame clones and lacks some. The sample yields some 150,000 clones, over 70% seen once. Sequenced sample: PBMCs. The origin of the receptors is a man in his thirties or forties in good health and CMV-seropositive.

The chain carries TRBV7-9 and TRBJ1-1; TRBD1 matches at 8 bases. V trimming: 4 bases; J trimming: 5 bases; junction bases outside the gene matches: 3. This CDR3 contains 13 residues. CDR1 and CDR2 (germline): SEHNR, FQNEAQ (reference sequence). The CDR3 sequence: CASSYTGGTEAFF. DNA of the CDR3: TGTGCCAGCAGCTACACAGGGGGGACTGAAGCTTTCTTT.

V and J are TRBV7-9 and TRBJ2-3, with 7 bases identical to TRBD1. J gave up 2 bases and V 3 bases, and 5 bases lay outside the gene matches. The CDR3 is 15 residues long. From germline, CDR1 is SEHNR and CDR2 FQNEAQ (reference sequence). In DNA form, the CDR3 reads TGTGCCAGCAGCTTCTCGGACAGGCCCACAGATACGCAGTATTTT. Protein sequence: CASSFSDRPTDTQYF.